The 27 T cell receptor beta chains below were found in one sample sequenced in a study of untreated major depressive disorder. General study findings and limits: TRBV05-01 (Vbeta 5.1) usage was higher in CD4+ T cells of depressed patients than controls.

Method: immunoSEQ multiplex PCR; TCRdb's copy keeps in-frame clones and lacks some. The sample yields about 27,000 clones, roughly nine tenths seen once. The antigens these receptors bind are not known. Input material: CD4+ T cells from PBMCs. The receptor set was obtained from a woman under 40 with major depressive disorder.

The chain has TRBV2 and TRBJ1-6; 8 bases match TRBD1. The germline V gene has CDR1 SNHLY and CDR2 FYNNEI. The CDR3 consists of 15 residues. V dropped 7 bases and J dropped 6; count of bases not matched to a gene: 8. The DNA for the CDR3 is TGTGCCAGCACCCCTATCAGGGGGCCTAATTCACCCCTCCACTTT. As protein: CASTPIRGPNSPLHF.

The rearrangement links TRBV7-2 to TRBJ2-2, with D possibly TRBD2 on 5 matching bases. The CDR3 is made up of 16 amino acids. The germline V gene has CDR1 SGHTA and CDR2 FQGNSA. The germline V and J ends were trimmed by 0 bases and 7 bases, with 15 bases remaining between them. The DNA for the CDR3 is TGTGCCAGCAGCTTAGCCGCAGCCGGAGGTGTCGGGGAGCTGTTTTTT. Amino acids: CASSLAAAGGVGELFF.

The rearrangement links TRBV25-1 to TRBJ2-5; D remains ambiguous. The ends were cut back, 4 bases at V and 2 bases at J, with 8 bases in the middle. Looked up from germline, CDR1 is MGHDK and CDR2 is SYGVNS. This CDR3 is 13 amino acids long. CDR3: CASSVWGQETQYF. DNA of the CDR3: TGTGCCAGCAGTGTCTGGGGTCAAGAGACCCAGTACTTC.

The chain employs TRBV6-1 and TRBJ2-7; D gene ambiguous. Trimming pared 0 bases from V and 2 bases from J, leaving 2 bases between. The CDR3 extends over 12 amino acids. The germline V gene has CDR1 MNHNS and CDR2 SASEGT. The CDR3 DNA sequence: TGTGCCAGCAGTGAAGCAACCTACGAGCAGTACTTC. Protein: CASSEATYEQYF.

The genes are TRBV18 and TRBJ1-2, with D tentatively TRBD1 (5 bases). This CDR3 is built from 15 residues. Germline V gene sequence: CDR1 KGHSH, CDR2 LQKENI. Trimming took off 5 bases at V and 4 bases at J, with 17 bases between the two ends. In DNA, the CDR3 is TGTGCCAGCTCAAACCACCAGGACACTATCTATGGCTACACCTTC. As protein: CASSNHQDTIYGYTF.

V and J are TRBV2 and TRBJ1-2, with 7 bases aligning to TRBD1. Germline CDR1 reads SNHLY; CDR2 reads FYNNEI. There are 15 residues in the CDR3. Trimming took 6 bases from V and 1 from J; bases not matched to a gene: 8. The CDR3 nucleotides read TGTGCCAGCAGGAGAGACAGGGAGCTTAACTATGGCTACACCTTC. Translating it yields CASRRDRELNYGYTF.

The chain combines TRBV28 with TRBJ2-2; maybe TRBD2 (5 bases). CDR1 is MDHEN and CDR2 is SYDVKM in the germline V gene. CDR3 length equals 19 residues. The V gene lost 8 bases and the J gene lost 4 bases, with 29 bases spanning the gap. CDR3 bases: TGTGCCAGCCGATTGATCAGTTTAGCGACCCCGGGCGGCACCGGGGAGCTGTTTTTT. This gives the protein CASRLISLATPGGTGELFF. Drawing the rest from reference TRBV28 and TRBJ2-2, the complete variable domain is DVKVTQSSRYLVKRTGEKVFLECVQDMDHENMFWYRQDPGLGLRLIYFSYDVKMKEKGDIPEGYSVSREKKERFSLILESASTNQTSMYLCASRLISLATPGGTGELFFGEGSRLTVL.

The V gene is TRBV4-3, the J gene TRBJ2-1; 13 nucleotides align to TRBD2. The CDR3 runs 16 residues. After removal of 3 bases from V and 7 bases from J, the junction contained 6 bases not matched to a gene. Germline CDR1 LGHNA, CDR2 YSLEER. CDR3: CASSQELAGGLNEQFF. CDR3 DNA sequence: TGCGCCAGCAGCCAGGAACTAGCGGGGGGGCTTAATGAGCAGTTCTTC.

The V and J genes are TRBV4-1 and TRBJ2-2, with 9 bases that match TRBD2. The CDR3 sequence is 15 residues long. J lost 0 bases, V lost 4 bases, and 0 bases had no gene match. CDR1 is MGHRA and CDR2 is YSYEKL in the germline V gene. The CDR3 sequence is CASSRGGANTGELFF. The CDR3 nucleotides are TGCGCCAGCAGCCGCGGGGGGGCGAACACCGGGGAGCTGTTTTTT.

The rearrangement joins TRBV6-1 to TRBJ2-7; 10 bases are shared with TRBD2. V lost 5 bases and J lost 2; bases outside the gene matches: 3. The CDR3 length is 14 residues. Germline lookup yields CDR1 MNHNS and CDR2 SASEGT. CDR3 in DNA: TGTGCCAGCAGTCCCCTAGCGGGAGCCTACGAGCAGTACTTC. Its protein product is CASSPLAGAYEQYF.

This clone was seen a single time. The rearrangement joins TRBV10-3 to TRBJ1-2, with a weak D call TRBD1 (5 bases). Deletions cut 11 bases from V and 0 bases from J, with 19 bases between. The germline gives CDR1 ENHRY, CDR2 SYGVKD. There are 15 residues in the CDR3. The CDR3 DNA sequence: TGTGCCGGCCGGGGAAGTGGGGCTACTAACTATGGCTACACCTTC. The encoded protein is CAGRGSGATNYGYTF.

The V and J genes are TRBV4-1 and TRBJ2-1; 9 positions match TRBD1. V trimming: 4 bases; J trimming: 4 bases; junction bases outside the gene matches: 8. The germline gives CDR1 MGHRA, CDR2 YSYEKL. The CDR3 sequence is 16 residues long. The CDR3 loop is CASSLVDRGLYNEQFF. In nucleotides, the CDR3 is TGCGCCAGCAGCCTAGTGGACAGGGGATTGTACAATGAGCAGTTCTTC.

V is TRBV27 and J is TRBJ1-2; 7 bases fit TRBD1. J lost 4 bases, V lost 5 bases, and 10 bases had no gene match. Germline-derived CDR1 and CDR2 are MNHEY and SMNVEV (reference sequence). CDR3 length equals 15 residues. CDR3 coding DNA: TGTGCCAGCAGTACCCGACAGGGTATGGTCTATGGCTACACCTTC. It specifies CASSTRQGMVYGYTF.

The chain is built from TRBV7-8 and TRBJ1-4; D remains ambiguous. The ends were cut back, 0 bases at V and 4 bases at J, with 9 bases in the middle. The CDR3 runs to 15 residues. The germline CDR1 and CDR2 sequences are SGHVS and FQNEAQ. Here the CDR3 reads CASSLAVYHNEKLFF. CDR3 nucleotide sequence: TGTGCCAGCAGCTTAGCAGTATACCATAATGAAAAACTGTTTTTT.

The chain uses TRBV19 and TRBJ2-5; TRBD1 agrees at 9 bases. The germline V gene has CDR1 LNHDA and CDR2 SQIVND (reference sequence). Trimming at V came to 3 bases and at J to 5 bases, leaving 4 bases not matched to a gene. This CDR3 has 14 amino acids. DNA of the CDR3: TGTGCCAGTAGTATTACAGGGGGCCGGGAGACCCAGTACTTC. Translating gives CASSITGGRETQYF.

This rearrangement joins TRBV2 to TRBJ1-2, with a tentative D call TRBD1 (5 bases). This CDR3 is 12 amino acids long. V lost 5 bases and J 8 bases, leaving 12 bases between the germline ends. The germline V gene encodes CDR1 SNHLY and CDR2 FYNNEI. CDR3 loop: CASSLVGEGYTF. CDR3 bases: TGTGCCAGCAGTTTGGTGGGGGAAGGCTACACCTTC.

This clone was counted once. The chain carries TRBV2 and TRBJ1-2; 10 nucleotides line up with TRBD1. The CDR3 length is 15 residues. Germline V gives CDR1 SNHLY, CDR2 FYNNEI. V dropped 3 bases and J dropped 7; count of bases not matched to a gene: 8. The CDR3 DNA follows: TGTGCCAGCAGTGAGGACAGGGGGTTTAATTTTGGCTACACCTTC. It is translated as CASSEDRGFNFGYTF.

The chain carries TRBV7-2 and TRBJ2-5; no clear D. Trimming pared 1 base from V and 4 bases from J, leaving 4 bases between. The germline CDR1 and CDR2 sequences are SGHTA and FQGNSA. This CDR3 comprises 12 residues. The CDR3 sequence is CASSLVAETQYF. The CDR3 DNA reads TGTGCCAGCAGCTTAGTTGCAGAGACCCAGTACTTC. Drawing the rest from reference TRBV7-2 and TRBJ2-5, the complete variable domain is GAGVSQSPSNKVTEKGKDVELRCDPISGHTALYWYRQSLGQGLEFLIYFQGNSAPDKSGLPSDRFSAERTGGSVSTLTIQRTQQEDSAVYLCASSLVAETQYFGPGTRLLVL.

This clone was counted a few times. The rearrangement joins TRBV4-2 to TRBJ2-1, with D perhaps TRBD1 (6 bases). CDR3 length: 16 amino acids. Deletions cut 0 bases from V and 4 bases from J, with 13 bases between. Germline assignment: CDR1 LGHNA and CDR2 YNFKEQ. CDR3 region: CASSQDWGQGYNEQFF. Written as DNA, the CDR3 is TGTGCCAGCAGCCAAGATTGGGGGCAGGGATACAATGAGCAGTTCTTC.

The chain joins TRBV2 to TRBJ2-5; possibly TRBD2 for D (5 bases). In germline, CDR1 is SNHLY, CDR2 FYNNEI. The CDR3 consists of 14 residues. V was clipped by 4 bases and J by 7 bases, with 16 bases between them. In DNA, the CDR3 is TGTGCCAGCAGTGGGGCTAGCTCTAGGGCGACCCAGTACTTC. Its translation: CASSGASSRATQYF.

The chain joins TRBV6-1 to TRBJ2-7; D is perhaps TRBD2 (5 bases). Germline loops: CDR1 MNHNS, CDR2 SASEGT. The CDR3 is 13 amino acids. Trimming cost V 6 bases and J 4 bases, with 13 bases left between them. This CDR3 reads CASSPGKTYEQYF. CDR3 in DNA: TGTGCCAGCAGCCCCGGGAAGACTTACGAGCAGTACTTC.

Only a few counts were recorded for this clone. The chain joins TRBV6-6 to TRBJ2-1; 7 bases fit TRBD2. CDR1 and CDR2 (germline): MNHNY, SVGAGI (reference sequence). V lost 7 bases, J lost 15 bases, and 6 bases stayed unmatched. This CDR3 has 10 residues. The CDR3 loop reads CASNGEGRFF. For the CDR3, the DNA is TGTGCCAGCAACGGGGAGGGGAGGTTCTTC.

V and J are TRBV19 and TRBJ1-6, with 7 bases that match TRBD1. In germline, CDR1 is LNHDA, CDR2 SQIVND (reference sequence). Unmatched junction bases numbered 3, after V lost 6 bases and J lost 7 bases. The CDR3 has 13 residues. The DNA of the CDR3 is TGTGCCAGTAGGGACAGGAGCAATTCACCCCTCCACTTT. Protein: CASRDRSNSPLHF. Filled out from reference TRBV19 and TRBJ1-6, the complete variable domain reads DGGITQSPKYLFRKEGQNVTLSCEQNLNHDAMYWYRQDPGQGLRLIYYSQIVNDFQKGDIAEGYSVSREKKESFPLTVTSAQKNPTAFYLCASRDRSNSPLHFGNGTRLTVT.

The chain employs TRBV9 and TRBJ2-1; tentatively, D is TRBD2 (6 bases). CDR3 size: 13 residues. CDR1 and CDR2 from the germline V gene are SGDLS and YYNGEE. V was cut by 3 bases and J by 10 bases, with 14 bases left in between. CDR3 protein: CASSEPGLKEQFF. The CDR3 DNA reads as TGTGCCAGCAGCGAACCGGGACTGAAGGAGCAGTTCTTC. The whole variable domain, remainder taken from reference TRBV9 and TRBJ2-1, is DSGVTQTPKHLITATGQRVTLRCSPRSGDLSVYWYQQSLDQGLQFLIQYYNGEERAKGNILERFSAQQFPDLHSELNLSSLELGDSALYFCASSEPGLKEQFFGPGTRLTVL.

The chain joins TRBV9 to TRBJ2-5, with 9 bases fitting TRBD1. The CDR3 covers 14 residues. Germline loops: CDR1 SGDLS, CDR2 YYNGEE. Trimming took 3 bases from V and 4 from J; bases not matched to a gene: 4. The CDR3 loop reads CASSDRGRGETQYF. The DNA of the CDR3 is TGTGCCAGCAGCGACAGGGGGCGCGGAGAGACCCAGTACTTC.

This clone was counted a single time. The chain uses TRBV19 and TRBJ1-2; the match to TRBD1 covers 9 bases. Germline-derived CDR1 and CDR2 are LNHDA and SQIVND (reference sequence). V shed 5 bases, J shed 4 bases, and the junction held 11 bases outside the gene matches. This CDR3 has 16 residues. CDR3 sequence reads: CASSAPTGGKIYGYTF. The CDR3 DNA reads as TGTGCCAGTAGTGCACCGACAGGGGGGAAGATCTATGGCTACACCTTC.

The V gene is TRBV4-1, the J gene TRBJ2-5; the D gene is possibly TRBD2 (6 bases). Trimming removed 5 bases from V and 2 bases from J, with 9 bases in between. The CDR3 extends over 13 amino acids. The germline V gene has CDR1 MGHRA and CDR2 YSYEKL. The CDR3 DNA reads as TGCGCCAGCAGCGGGGGGAAACAAGAGACCCAGTACTTC. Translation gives CASSGGKQETQYF.